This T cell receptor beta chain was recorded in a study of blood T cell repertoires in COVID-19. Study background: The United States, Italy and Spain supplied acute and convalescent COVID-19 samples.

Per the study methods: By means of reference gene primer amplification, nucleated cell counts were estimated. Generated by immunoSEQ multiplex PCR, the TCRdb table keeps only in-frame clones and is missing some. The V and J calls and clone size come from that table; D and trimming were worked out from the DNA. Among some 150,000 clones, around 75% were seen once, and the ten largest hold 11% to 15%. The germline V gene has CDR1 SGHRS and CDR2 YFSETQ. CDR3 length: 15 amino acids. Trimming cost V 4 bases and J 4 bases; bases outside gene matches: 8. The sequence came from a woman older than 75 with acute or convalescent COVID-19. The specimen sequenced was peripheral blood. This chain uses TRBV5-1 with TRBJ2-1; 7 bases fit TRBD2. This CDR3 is CASSPGGLQYNEQFF. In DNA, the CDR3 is TGCGCCAGCAGCCCTGGGGGACTACAGTACAATGAGCAGTTCTTC.